This passage covers 5 T cell receptor beta chains from one sample sequenced in a study of blood T cell repertoires in COVID-19. Assay used: immunoSEQ multiplex PCR; TCRdb lists only in-frame clones, some missing. The sample has 470,000 or so clones, 70% to 90% seen once; the top ten hold around 1.8%. The sequenced sample was PBMCs or T cells enriched from blood (not recorded which). These receptors originate from a woman between 18 and 29 years old with acute COVID-19.

This clone was recorded a few times. The J gene is TRBJ1-3, the V gene TRBV5-1; D may be TRBD1 (6 bases). The CDR3 is 15 residues long. Germline CDR1 is SGHRS and CDR2 is YFSETQ. Trimming shortened V by 0 bases and J by 3 bases, and 10 bases separated the two germline ends. CDR3 coding DNA: TGCGCCAGCAGCTTGGTGACAGGAGATGGAAACACCATATATTTT. Its protein is CASSLVTGDGNTIYF.

The chain is built from TRBV9 and TRBJ2-7; TRBD2 agrees at 7 bases. CDR1 SGDLS and CDR2 YYNGEE come from the germline V gene. This CDR3 is built from 17 residues. After removal of 0 bases from V and 5 bases from J, the junction contained 14 bases not matched to a gene. The CDR3 region has the DNA TGTGCCAGCAGCGTAGACGGGAGGATCGGGTCGATCAACGAGCAGTACTTC. Its translation: CASSVDGRIGSINEQYF.

This sequence joins TRBV19 and TRBJ1-5, with TRBD1 identical over 7 bases. Losses at the gene ends were 9 bases for V and 4 bases for J; bases not matched to a gene: 12. Germline V CDR1 and CDR2: LNHDA, SQIVND (reference sequence). This CDR3 is built from 15 residues. The CDR3 region is CASNDPGQRNQPQHF. For the CDR3, the DNA is TGTGCCAGCAACGACCCGGGACAGAGAAATCAGCCCCAGCATTTT.

This clone was seen more than once but under ten times. V usage is TRBV7-8 and J usage is TRBJ1-1; D is perhaps TRBD1 (5 bases). The germline V gene has CDR1 SGHVS and CDR2 FQNEAQ. V was shortened by 4 bases and J by 3 bases, with 12 bases between the two germline ends. The CDR3 loop spans 14 amino acids. This CDR3 reads CASSSLGGDTEAFF. In DNA form, the CDR3 reads TGTGCCAGCAGCTCCCTCGGGGGAGACACTGAAGCTTTCTTT.

This chain links TRBV19 with TRBJ1-1; the D gene is possibly TRBD1 (6 bases). This CDR3 region has 13 residues. Germline V gene lookup returns CDR1 LNHDA and CDR2 SQIVND (reference sequence). Trimming took 4 bases from V and 10 from J, leaving 16 bases between them. The CDR3 bases are TGTGCCAGTAGTACAAGAACAGGGTTTGTAGCTTTCTTT. Encoded protein: CASSTRTGFVAFF.